These 25 T cell receptor beta chains originate from one sample sequenced in a study of blood T cell repertoires in COVID-19. Here immunoSEQ multiplex PCR was the method, and the copy in TCRdb shows in-frame clones only, minus some. The table shows nearly 50,000 clones, with approximately 86% occurring only once. Sequenced sample: peripheral blood. These receptors originate from a middle-aged man with active COVID-19.

The chain links TRBV27 to TRBJ2-2; 13 bases agree with TRBD2. Germline V gene sequence: CDR1 MNHEY, CDR2 SMNVEV (reference sequence). J was trimmed by 4 bases and V by 7 bases; bases with no gene match: 12. The CDR3 has 18 amino acids. CDR3 sequence reads: CASTTYGLAGASTGELFF. DNA for the CDR3: TGTGCCAGCACGACTTATGGACTAGCGGGAGCATCCACCGGGGAGCTGTTTTTT.

The gene calls are TRBV28 and TRBJ1-1; 9 bases map to TRBD1. V trimming: 4 bases; J trimming: 2 bases; junction bases outside the gene matches: 5. The germline gives CDR1 MDHEN, CDR2 SYDVKM. The CDR3 is 15 amino acids. The CDR3 nucleotides read TGTGCCAGCAGTTGGCCGGGACAGGGAAACACTGAAGCTTTCTTT. It translates to CASSWPGQGNTEAFF.

The rearrangement uses TRBV6-6 and TRBJ1-6; D is possibly TRBD1 (6 bases). The CDR3 length is 14 residues. With 8 bases removed from V and 4 bases from J, the gap between germline ends came to 12 bases. Germline CDR1 reads MNHNY; CDR2 reads SVGAGI (reference sequence). The CDR3 loop reads CASGTQGYNSPLHF. The DNA for the CDR3 is TGTGCCAGCGGAACACAGGGATATAATTCACCCCTCCACTTT.

The rearrangement links TRBV9 to TRBJ2-7, with a possible D match to TRBD1 (6 bases). The V gene lost 3 bases and the J gene lost 5 bases, with 12 bases spanning the gap. The CDR3 spans 13 residues. Per the germline V gene, CDR1 is SGDLS and CDR2 is YYNGEE. As DNA, the CDR3 is TGTGCCAGCAGCGCCAGTGCAGGGGACGAGCAGTACTTC. Its protein product is CASSASAGDEQYF.

This clone showed up just a few times. The chain recombines TRBV28 with TRBJ2-5, with TRBD2 identical over 7 bases. This CDR3 spans 14 amino acids. CDR1 MDHEN and CDR2 SYDVKM come from the germline V gene. J gave up 4 bases and V 1 base, and 3 bases lay outside the gene matches. The CDR3 nucleotides are TGTGCCAGCAGTTTATCTCGGGAGGTAGAGACCCAGTACTTC. Protein sequence: CASSLSREVETQYF.

The chain employs TRBV6-5 and TRBJ2-1, with 7 bases lining up with TRBD2. V lost 4 bases, J lost 4 bases, and 4 bases stayed unmatched. This CDR3 is 14 amino acids long. Germline CDR1 is MNHEY and CDR2 is SVGAGI. Written as DNA, the CDR3 is TGTGCCAGCAGTTTTCGCGGGGGTTACAATGAGCAGTTCTTC. This encodes CASSFRGGYNEQFF.

The chain joins TRBV28 to TRBJ1-1; D might be TRBD1 (5 bases). The CDR3 spans 14 residues. Germline V gene lookup returns CDR1 MDHEN and CDR2 SYDVKM. Trimming pared 3 bases from V and 3 bases from J, leaving 11 bases between. The CDR3 here is CASSFFDRDTEAFF. The CDR3 nucleotides are TGTGCCAGCAGTTTTTTCGACAGAGACACTGAAGCTTTCTTT.

The genes are TRBV4-1 and TRBJ2-7, with 8 bases fitting TRBD2. The CDR3 is made up of 16 amino acids. The ends lost 1 base at V and 1 base at J; junction bases unmatched: 6. Germline V gives CDR1 MGHRA, CDR2 YSYEKL. This CDR3 reads CASSQVLSGGSYEQYF. CDR3 nucleotide sequence: TGCGCCAGCAGCCAAGTCTTGAGCGGGGGTTCCTACGAGCAGTACTTC.

The chain employs TRBV6-6 and TRBJ2-5, with 10 bases that match TRBD2. The CDR3 runs 17 residues. V was clipped by 5 bases and J by 5 bases; unmatched bases: 14. Germline CDR1 is MNHNY and CDR2 is SVGAGI (reference sequence). CDR3 sequence (DNA): TGTGCCAGCAGTCCACGGACAGCGGGAGGGCCGGGGGAGACCCAGTACTTC. It codes for CASSPRTAGGPGETQYF.

CDR3 amino acids: CASSLAVNSYEQYF. CDR3 DNA: TGTGCCAGCAGTTTGGCAGTTAACTCCTACGAGCAGTACTTC. The chain couples TRBV28 to TRBJ2-7, with D uncertain. V gave up 3 bases and J gave up 0 bases, with 9 bases separating them. Germline CDR1 reads MDHEN; CDR2 reads SYDVKM. This CDR3 contains 14 residues.

The rearrangement links TRBV24-1 to TRBJ2-7; 7 positions match TRBD1. Trimming cost V 4 bases and J 2 bases; bases outside gene matches: 7. Germline lookup yields CDR1 KGHDR and CDR2 SFDVKD. This CDR3 comprises 15 residues. CDR3 DNA sequence: TGTGCCACCAGTGACACAGGGGAAGGGGCCTACGAGCAGTACTTC. This encodes CATSDTGEGAYEQYF.

The V gene is TRBV6-4, the J gene TRBJ1-2, with TRBD1 matching 8 bases. Trimming cost V 5 bases and J 5 bases; bases outside gene matches: 13. The CDR3 runs to 16 residues. Germline-derived CDR1 and CDR2 are MRHNA and SNTAGT. DNA for the CDR3: TGTGCCAGCAGTCCACAGGGGGATTGGAGCGGTTATGGCTACACCTTC. Amino acid sequence: CASSPQGDWSGYGYTF.

The V and J genes are TRBV5-1 and TRBJ2-1; possibly TRBD1 for D (5 bases). V dropped 0 bases and J dropped 9 bases, with 7 bases sitting between them. CDR1 and CDR2 from the germline V gene are SGHRS and YFSETQ. CDR3 size: 12 residues. CDR3 bases: TGCGCCAGCAGCTTGGGGGGCGGTGAGCAGTTCTTC. This sequence encodes CASSLGGGEQFF.

The CDR3 here is CASQGGVNEQFF. CDR3 sequence (DNA): TGTGCCAGCCAGGGAGGAGTCAATGAGCAGTTCTTC. V gene TRBV12-3 or TRBV12-4 combines with J gene TRBJ2-1, with a weak D call TRBD2 (6 bases). This CDR3 has 12 residues. V lost 8 bases and J lost 6, with 11 bases in between.

The chain couples TRBV6-1 to TRBJ2-5, with 12 bases identical to TRBD1. The CDR3 runs 16 residues. V dropped 6 bases and J dropped 4; count of bases not matched to a gene: 9. In germline, CDR1 is MNHNS, CDR2 SASEGT. The chain's CDR3 is CASSERGQGATETQYF. The CDR3 bases are TGTGCCAGCAGCGAAAGGGGACAGGGGGCAACAGAGACCCAGTACTTC.

This chain connects TRBV5-1 to TRBJ2-3; 8 nucleotides align to TRBD1. Per germline, CDR1 SGHRS and CDR2 YFSETQ. The junction had 4 bases not matched to a gene; V was cut back by 1 base and J by 3 bases. The CDR3 runs 15 residues. In DNA, the CDR3 is TGCGCCAGCAGCTTGAGACAGGGGACAACAGATACGCAGTATTTT. This sequence encodes CASSLRQGTTDTQYF. The variable domain in full, completed from reference TRBV5-1 and TRBJ2-3, reads KAGVTQTPRYLIKTRGQQVTLSCSPISGHRSVSWYQQTPGQGLQFLFEYFSETQRNKGNFPGRFSGRQFSNSRSEMNVSTLELGDSALYLCASSLRQGTTDTQYFGPGTRLTVL.

The count of this clone is one. The CDR3 nucleotides read TGTGCCAGTAGGGGCGAGGGAAATAGATACGAGCAGTACTTC. Protein product: CASRGEGNRYEQYF. The V and J genes are TRBV19 and TRBJ2-7, with D possibly being TRBD2 (5 bases). The germline CDR1 and CDR2 sequences are LNHDA and SQIVND (reference sequence). The CDR3 is made up of 14 amino acids. Trimming cost V 6 bases and J 4 bases, with 16 bases left between them.

This clone was recorded once. CDR3: CASSGTGKETQYF. The CDR3 nucleotides read TGTGCCAGCAGTGGGACAGGGAAAGAGACCCAGTACTTC. V gene TRBV2 combines with J gene TRBJ2-5, with TRBD1 identical over 8 bases. Trimming removed 4 bases from V and 3 bases from J; junction bases left unmatched: 1. Germline-derived CDR1 and CDR2 are SNHLY and FYNNEI. The CDR3 sequence is 13 residues long.

The V and J genes are TRBV3-1 (or the pseudogene TRBV3-2) and TRBJ2-1; 7 bases map to TRBD2. The CDR3 runs 15 residues. The germline V gene encodes CDR1 LGHDT and CDR2 YNNKEL (reference sequence). The V and J ends lost 0 bases and 8 bases, in that order; junction bases with no gene match: 7. CDR3 DNA: TGTGCCAGCAGCCAAGATATGAGCGGGACCCATGAGCAGTTCTTC. Its protein product is CASSQDMSGTHEQFF.

As to this clone: It is unclear where the CDR3 begins or ends on the DNA, so no DNA is shown, and the CDR3 is as TCRdb lists it. The gene calls are TRBV27 and TRBJ2-7; the table assigns TRBD1, which was not confirmed against the DNA. The CDR3 spans 18 residues, counting both ends. The germline CDR1 and CDR2 sequences are MNHEY and SMNVEV (reference sequence). Here the CDR3 reads CASSWGQGIFNGRHEPYF.

This clone showed up just a few times. The rearrangement uses TRBV7-9 and TRBJ2-7; 10 positions agree with TRBD2. The CDR3 spans 16 residues. Germline CDR1 and CDR2: SEHNR and FQNEAQ (reference sequence). The junction had 4 bases not matched to a gene; V was cut back by 0 bases and J by 2 bases. The CDR3 region is CASSLAGLAVTYEQYF. The DNA of the CDR3 is TGTGCCAGCAGCTTAGCTGGACTAGCGGTAACCTACGAGCAGTACTTC. Variable domain in full (rest from reference TRBV7-9 and TRBJ2-7): DTGVSQNPRHKITKRGQNVTFRCDPISEHNRLYWYRQTLGQGPEFLTYFQNEAQLEKSRLLSDRFSAERPKGSFSTLEIQRTEQGDSAMYLCASSLAGLAVTYEQYFGPGTRLTVT.

By sample fraction, this clone is medium-sized. The V call is TRBV5-1, the J call TRBJ1-4, with D possibly matching TRBD1 (5 bases). From germline, CDR1 is SGHRS and CDR2 YFSETQ. CDR3 size: 14 residues. The ends were cut back, 2 bases at V and 8 bases at J, with 13 bases in the middle. Here the CDR3 reads CASSFGGGEEKLFF. The CDR3 nucleotides are TGCGCCAGCAGCTTCGGCGGGGGTGAAGAAAAACTGTTTTTT.

This clone was picked up a small number of times. Other DNA variants within this sample encode the same CDR3. This chain links TRBV19 with TRBJ1-2, with D unclear. Germline assignment: CDR1 LNHDA and CDR2 SQIVND (reference sequence). The V end was cut by 3 bases, the J end by 4 bases, with 6 bases between. The CDR3 is 12 residues long. In DNA form, the CDR3 reads TGTGCCAGTAGTATTACCGGCTATGGCTACACCTTC. It translates to CASSITGYGYTF.

The chain links TRBV2 to TRBJ1-4; TRBD1 aligns across 8 bases. In germline, CDR1 is SNHLY, CDR2 FYNNEI. The CDR3 contains 15 residues. V dropped 6 bases and J dropped 4; count of bases not matched to a gene: 7. The DNA for the CDR3 is TGTGCCAGCAGGACGGGACAGGCGGGTAATGAAAAACTGTTTTTT. Amino acid sequence: CASRTGQAGNEKLFF.

The chain joins TRBV6-5 to TRBJ2-7; D remains ambiguous. There are 13 residues in the CDR3. Trimming shortened V by 7 bases and J by 3 bases, and 13 bases separated the two germline ends. Germline CDR1 reads MNHEY; CDR2 reads SVGAGI. CDR3 DNA sequence: TGTGCCAGCAACGTAGCACCGCACTACGAGCAGTACTTC. It encodes CASNVAPHYEQYF.